This T cell receptor beta chain was observed in a study of spatial heterogeneity in lung cancer. About the study: Each unique TCR and UMI combination was seen more than ten times on average in raw reads. General study results and limits: In tumors, expanded intratumoral alpha and beta TCR counts tracked mutation counts. Regional and ubiquitous nonsynonymous mutations were tracked by counts of regional and ubiquitous expanded TCRs, respectively.

Time point defined: sample taken at primary tumor resection. Untreated early-stage non-small cell lung cancer patients, around 70 in total, were the donors. Whole RNA came from tumor, nontumor lung or frozen PBMC and was sequenced without being sorted. Germline trimming cut 5 bases from V and 14 bases from J; bases unmatched to any gene: 9. CDR1 and CDR2 (germline): SNHLY, FYNNEI. CDR3 length: 12 amino acids. TCRdb independently ran MiXCR on the 5' RACE reads; one entry per CDR3 protein. The table shows approximately 25,000 distinct CDR3 sequences, with just under 9% occurring only once. This clonotype was detected many times. The antigen remains unidentified.

V and J are TRBV2 and TRBJ2-1, with 7 bases aligning to TRBD1. This TCR came from a male donor with early-stage non-small cell lung cancer. The source material was lung tumor tissue, sampled at surgery. The CDR3 here is CASSRGTAPEFF. As DNA, the CDR3 is TGTGCCAGCAGTAGAGGGACAGCCCCGGAGTTCTTC.